The TCR beta chain under discussion was sequenced for a study of T cell responses to AZD1222 COVID-19 vaccine. CDR1 and CDR2 from the germline V gene are GTSNPN and SVGIG (reference sequence). This CDR3 spans 10 amino acids. The V segment lost 5 bases and the J segment 10 bases; nucleotides outside the gene matches: 4. Repertoires were generated with immunoSEQ multiplex PCR, while TCRdb's copy carries only in-frame clones and drops some. Among tens of thousands of clones listed, around 91% were seen once. Comments on this clone: Its antigen remains unidentified.

Findings and caveats of the study: Donors skewed white British and female; clonal diversity was possibly underestimated. At baseline, seropositivity was found in only 5 to 7 AZD1222 recipients.

This TCR was recovered from an adult in good health. The chain recombines TRBV30 with TRBJ1-1; 7 bases map to TRBD1. The starting material was peripheral blood, obtained on day 0 of AZD1222 vaccination. The CDR3 region has the DNA TGTGCCTGGGGACAGGACCGAGCTTTCTTT. Residues: CAWGQDRAFF.